This TCR beta chain was recovered during a study of blood T cells in healthy people across ages (dated by TCRdb to the mid-2010s). Regarding the complete study: In model experiments, template switching captured roughly one uniquely barcoded TCR beta cDNA molecule for every two T cells. To track age-related changes in TCR beta repertoire diversity, the study relied on deep sequencing normalized with unique cDNA molecular identifiers. Donors were grouped into four age groups: young (average approximately 15 years), middle-aged (around 39), aged (around 60) and long-lived (approximately 78). To avoid experimental bias, donors of different ages were distributed randomly across sequencing lanes. Two additional independent replicas of 1 million unique cDNA reads from the same blood draw were analyzed for two donors (one aged 18 to 30 and one aged 80 or older). Broad study findings and their caveats: Compared with the aged group, the long-lived group had more naive CD4+ T cells, fewer expanded clones and increased TCR diversity, a pattern suggesting age selection. As age increased, observed TCR beta diversity per million T cells dropped in a roughly linear way, and a significant reduction was already evident by age about 40. The percentage of naive T cells measured by flow cytometry correlated strongly with observed TCR beta diversity. Estimates of total diversity based on one million sequenced T cells were regarded as lower bounds and as underestimates. Because profiling used bulk unsorted PBMCs, naive and antigen-experienced compartments could not be compared conclusively. Because donor CMV infection status was unknown, age-related changes in expanded clonotypes were potentially confounded.

The roughly 39 donors, aged about 6 to 95 years, were systemically healthy Caucasian individuals from Russia. Ten milliliters of peripheral blood were drawn from each donor into EDTA-treated Vacutainer tubes. Ficoll-Paque density-gradient centrifugation was used to isolate PBMCs, with at least 6 million obtained per sample. Trizol reagent was used to extract total RNA from PBMCs, with at least 6 micrograms per sample. Naive CD45RAhigh/CD27high T cell percentages were measured by flow cytometry on a PBMC aliquot from every donor. The library was generated by 5' RACE. TCRdb records Illumina HiSeq 2500 as the sequencer. A second PCR of about 7 to 12 cycles was run with a J-beta primer mix and a sample-barcoded 5' primer. Each TCR beta cDNA molecule received a unique molecular identifier from a template-switch 5' adaptor carrying 12 random nucleotides. Each sample yielded at least 3 million CDR3-containing paired-end reads. First-strand cDNA synthesis was performed from all RNA using the Mint cDNA synthesis kit, with priming by a TRBC-specific oligonucleotide. After uracil-DNA glycosylase treatment, a first 18-cycle PCR used universal primers M1SS and BC2_uni_R on all cDNA. The authors' pipeline ran thus. For normalization, 1 million high-quality reads, each with a distinct molecular identifier, were randomly selected from each sample. Reads sharing molecular identifiers were discarded rather than binned into consensus sequences. MiTCR, set to a Q25 quality threshold and the strictest error-elimination algorithm, was used for CDR3 identification, clonotype clustering and error correction. A nonparametric unseen species model with Euler transformation was used to estimate lower-bound total TCR beta diversity. Using fastp at Q25 and MiXCR, TCRdb reprocessed the public reads and kept productive beta chains. CDR3 protein sequences are deduplicated, and each keeps its most common genes and DNA. The V and J calls shown here were made by TCRdb, not taken from the authors' results. This sample comprises approximately 800,000 distinct CDR3 sequences, more than 35% of them detected only once. Clones ranked in the top ten supply 15% to 20% of the sample.

This clonotype showed up just a few times. What this receptor recognizes is not known. No quality values exist for individual bases; no much larger clone is one base distant. The CDR3 runs 17 residues from the cysteine to the phenylalanine. The sequence is cut down to CDR3 DNA, 51 bases in frame from base 1. The V and J ends are trimmed by 4 bases and 1 base, leaving 18 bases between them. CDR1 and CDR2 are read off the germline V gene (reference sequence) as SGHKS and YYEKEE. The chain joins TRBV5-5 to TRBJ2-1; the D gene identity is not certain. The sequencing sample was made of blood. The TCR was taken from an elderly man in good health. The nucleotide sequence reads TGTGCCAGCAGCGACATACCGGAAAGGAGATCCTACAATGAGCAGTTCTTC. Its product reads: CASSDIPERRSYNEQFF.